The 29 T cell receptor beta chains listed next were all sequenced from one sample in a study of cytomegalovirus exposure and HLA in healthy donors. Primers: 60 Vbeta forward and 13 Jbeta reverse. The protocol was immunoSEQ multiplex PCR, while the TCRdb copy is restricted to in-frame clones and leaves out a portion. The table lists roughly 160,000 clones, around 79% of them singletons. The sample taken for sequencing was PBMCs. These receptors all stem from a man aged 40-55 years in good health and CMV-seronegative.

This chain uses TRBV5-8 with TRBJ1-5; D unclear. Trimming took off 2 bases at V and 0 bases at J, with 3 bases between the two ends. Germline V gives CDR1 SGHTS, CDR2 YDEGEE. The CDR3 sequence is 13 residues long. CDR3 sequence: CASSFGSNQPQHF. For the CDR3, the DNA is TGTGCCAGCAGCTTCGGTAGCAATCAGCCCCAGCATTTT.

CDR3 nucleotide sequence: TGTGCCAGCAGTCACCGTCTAGCGGGGGGCGTTGAGCAGTTCTTC. The encoded protein is CASSHRLAGGVEQFF. The gene calls are TRBV6-1 and TRBJ2-1, with TRBD2 matching over 11 bases. The CDR3 sequence is 15 residues long. Trimming removed 5 bases from V and 9 bases from J; junction bases left unmatched: 9. The germline CDR1 and CDR2 sequences are MNHNS and SASEGT.

The CDR3 region is CASRGGGNYGYTF. Written as DNA, the CDR3 is TGCGCCAGCAGAGGAGGCGGGAACTATGGCTACACCTTC. The V and J genes are TRBV5-1 and TRBJ1-2; unclear D gene. V was pared by 5 bases and J by 2 bases, with 10 bases between. In germline, CDR1 is SGHRS, CDR2 YFSETQ. The CDR3 covers 13 residues.

The rearrangement joins TRBV7-8 to TRBJ2-7; TRBD2 matches at 9 bases. This CDR3 contains 14 residues. V lost 1 base, J lost 6 bases, and 4 bases stayed unmatched. CDR1 is SGHVS and CDR2 is FQNEAQ in the germline V gene. The CDR3 nucleotides are TGTGCCAGCAGCTTAGACACAGCGGGGGGCGAGCAGTACTTC. This gives the protein CASSLDTAGGEQYF.

The chain recombines TRBV4-2 with TRBJ2-7; TRBD2 is a possible D gene (6 bases). This CDR3 is 14 amino acids long. Trimming removed 4 bases from V and 0 bases from J, with 10 bases in between. Germline CDR1 reads LGHNA; CDR2 reads YNFKEQ. CDR3 DNA sequence: TGTGCCAGCAGCCCAGACGGGGGCTCCTACGAGCAGTACTTC. Translation: CASSPDGGSYEQYF.

The chain is built from TRBV19 and TRBJ2-2, with D perhaps matching TRBD1 (6 bases). Germline CDR1 and CDR2: LNHDA and SQIVND (reference sequence). V was trimmed by 3 bases and J by 6 bases, leaving 14 bases between them. There are 15 residues in the CDR3. CDR3 residues: CASSIWTAEAGELFF. The CDR3 DNA sequence: TGTGCCAGTAGTATCTGGACAGCGGAGGCCGGGGAGCTGTTTTTT.

V usage is TRBV29-1 and J usage is TRBJ1-2; D not certain. The CDR3 contains 13 residues. The V end lost 7 bases, the J end lost 0 bases, and 12 bases lay between the germline ends. Germline V gene data show CDR1 as SQVTM and CDR2 as ANQGSEA. The CDR3: CSAGDTSNYGYTF. The CDR3 nucleotides read TGCAGCGCTGGTGACACTTCTAACTATGGCTACACCTTC.

This clone has only a few counts. The V call is TRBV5-4, the J call TRBJ1-6; 8 bases map to TRBD1. The CDR3 sequence is 14 residues long. Losses at the gene ends were 4 bases for V and 13 bases for J; bases not matched to a gene: 10. Germline values: CDR1 SGHNT, CDR2 YYREEE (reference sequence). CDR3 protein: CASSPDRVASPLHF. The CDR3 DNA sequence: TGTGCCAGCAGCCCGGACAGGGTAGCGTCGCCCCTCCACTTT.

This clone showed up just a few times. The V call is TRBV10-2, the J call TRBJ2-5, with a weak D call TRBD2 (6 bases). Looked up from germline, CDR1 is WSHSY and CDR2 is SAAADI. The CDR3 is made up of 13 amino acids. Trimming removed 8 bases from V and 2 bases from J, with 12 bases in between. The CDR3: CASAPGAQETQYF. The CDR3 region has the DNA TGCGCCAGCGCTCCGGGAGCACAAGAGACCCAGTACTTC.

DNA for the CDR3: TGTGCCAGCAGCCCAGTCCTGAACACCGGGGAGCTGTTTTTT. Its protein product is CASSPVLNTGELFF. V and J are TRBV6-5 and TRBJ2-2; no clear D. Germline assignment: CDR1 MNHEY and CDR2 SVGAGI. Trimming cost V 6 bases and J 1 base, with 9 bases left between them. The CDR3 spans 14 residues.

The gene calls are TRBV7-8 and TRBJ1-3; 7 nucleotides agree with TRBD1. The trim removed 5 bases at V and 6 bases at J, leaving 10 bases unmatched. CDR3 length equals 15 residues. In germline, CDR1 is SGHVS, CDR2 FQNEAQ. CDR3 amino acids: CASSRGGQVPNTIYF. The CDR3, as DNA: TGTGCCAGCAGCCGGGGAGGACAGGTGCCAAACACCATATATTTT.

As regards this clone: An end of the junction differs from the germline gene, which may be a read error. The chain is built from TRBV9 and TRBJ1-1; a weak D match, TRBD1 (6 bases). The V gene's germline CDR1 is SGDLS and CDR2 YYNGEE. CDR3 length: 13 residues. CDR3 bases: TGTGCCAGCAGCAGGGGGAGGGCCACTGGAGCTTTCTTT. Translation gives CASSRGRATGAFF. The full variable domain, its missing parts supplied by reference TRBV9 and TRBJ1-1, is DSGVTQTPKHLITATGQRVTLRCSPRSGDLSVYWYQQSLDQGLQFLIQYYNGEERAKGNILERFSAQQFPDLHSELNLSSLELGDSALYFCASSRGRATGAFFGQGTRLTVV.

This clone was recorded at least ten times. This rearrangement joins TRBV5-4 to TRBJ2-1; D remains ambiguous. Trimming cost V 4 bases and J 0 bases, with 11 bases left between them. The CDR3 has 15 amino acids. Germline V gene sequence: CDR1 SGHNT, CDR2 YYREEE (reference sequence). CDR3 region: CASSQTDNSYNEQFF. As DNA, the CDR3 is TGTGCCAGCAGCCAAACAGACAACTCCTACAATGAGCAGTTCTTC.

The genes are TRBV2 and TRBJ1-5; 9 bases agree with TRBD1. The germline CDR1 and CDR2 sequences are SNHLY and FYNNEI. The CDR3 length is 15 residues. J gave up 5 bases and V 2 bases, and 4 bases lay outside the gene matches. The chain's CDR3 is CASSERDRGDQPQHF. The DNA for the CDR3 is TGTGCCAGCAGTGAAAGAGACAGGGGGGATCAGCCCCAGCATTTT.

The chain links TRBV2 to TRBJ1-3, with D tentatively TRBD1 (6 bases). The germline CDR1 and CDR2 sequences are SNHLY and FYNNEI. The germline V and J ends were trimmed by 3 bases and 4 bases, with 13 bases remaining between them. CDR3 size: 15 residues. CDR3 sequence: CASSDRRTAGNTIYF. Here the CDR3 DNA reads TGTGCCAGCAGTGATAGGAGGACAGCCGGAAACACCATATATTTT.

The V and J genes are TRBV5-4 and TRBJ2-7, with 9 bases aligning to TRBD2. Germline lookup yields CDR1 SGHNT and CDR2 YYREEE (reference sequence). J gave up 2 bases and V 2 bases, and 5 bases lay outside the gene matches. The CDR3 length is 15 residues. The CDR3 sequence: CASSLAGGSAYEQYF. The CDR3 bases are TGTGCCAGCAGCTTAGCGGGGGGCTCCGCCTACGAGCAGTACTTC.

CDR3 amino acids: CASSSGGGGGTYFYNEQFF. In DNA, the CDR3 is TGTGCCAGCAGCTCTGGGGGCGGGGGGGGTACTTACTTCTACAATGAGCAGTTCTTC. The chain combines TRBV7-8 with TRBJ2-1; 9 positions agree with TRBD2. J lost 3 bases, V lost 4 bases, and 16 bases had no gene match. Germline V CDR1 and CDR2: SGHVS, FQNEAQ. The CDR3 is 19 residues long.

The V gene is TRBV7-8, the J gene TRBJ1-5, with 12 bases matching TRBD1. Losses at the gene ends were 5 bases for V and 1 base for J; bases not matched to a gene: 6. Germline CDR1 SGHVS, CDR2 FQNEAQ. The CDR3 totals 17 residues. This chain's CDR3 is CASSPRDRGPSNQPQHF. DNA of the CDR3: TGTGCCAGCAGCCCCCGGGACAGGGGGCCGAGCAATCAGCCCCAGCATTTT.

The chain uses TRBV2 and TRBJ2-7, with 7 nucleotides matching TRBD1. Germline CDR1 is SNHLY and CDR2 is FYNNEI. This CDR3 contains 11 residues. V lost 6 bases to trimming and J lost 4 bases; unmatched junction nucleotides: 0. CDR3 DNA sequence: TGTGCCAGCAGACAGGGGTACGAGCAGTACTTC. This translates into CASRQGYEQYF.

As for this clone: One end of the junction varies from germline; a read error may be responsible. This rearrangement joins TRBV7-7 to TRBJ2-1, with 7 bases matching TRBD1. This CDR3 is built from 14 residues. In germline, CDR1 is SSHAT, CDR2 FNYEAQ (reference sequence). CDR3 nucleotide sequence: TGTGCTAGCAGCTTGGCGGACAGGTACAATGAGCAGTTCTTC. As protein: CASSLADRYNEQFF. The variable domain in full, completed from reference TRBV7-7 and TRBJ2-1, reads GAGVSQSPRYKVTKRGQDVTLRCDPISSHATLYWYQQALGQGPEFLTYFNYEAQPDKSGLPSDRFSAERPEGSISTLTIQRTEQRDSAMYRCASSLADRYNEQFFGPGTRLTVL.

The chain carries TRBV15 and TRBJ2-3, with a tentative D call TRBD2 (6 bases). Per the germline V gene, CDR1 is LNHNV and CDR2 is YYDKDF (reference sequence). The CDR3 loop spans 15 amino acids. Between the trimmed V and J ends, which lost 1 base and 0 bases, there was a span of 8 bases. The CDR3 DNA reads as TGTGCCACCAGCAGAGCCCTAGCGAGCACAGATACGCAGTATTTT. As protein: CATSRALASTDTQYF.

The rearrangement joins TRBV15 to TRBJ2-3, with 8 bases fitting TRBD2. J lost 1 base, V lost 8 bases, and 5 bases had no gene match. Germline V CDR1 and CDR2: LNHNV, YYDKDF (reference sequence). The CDR3 sequence is 14 residues long. The CDR3 nucleotides are TGTGCCACCTCTGGACTAGCTGGCACAGATACGCAGTATTTT. Protein sequence: CATSGLAGTDTQYF.

The rearrangement joins TRBV5-5 to TRBJ2-1; TRBD1 agrees at 7 bases. With 0 bases clipped from V and 5 bases from J, the junction kept 5 bases outside the gene matches. This CDR3 spans 15 amino acids. Germline values: CDR1 SGHKS, CDR2 YYEKEE (reference sequence). This chain's CDR3 is CASSLGQGTHNEQFF. CDR3 bases: TGTGCCAGCAGCTTGGGACAGGGTACCCACAATGAGCAGTTCTTC.

This rearrangement joins TRBV11-2 to TRBJ1-2, with D possibly TRBD1 on 5 matching bases. The ends were cut back, 5 bases at V and 2 bases at J, with 12 bases in the middle. The CDR3 is 14 amino acids. The germline CDR1 and CDR2 sequences are SGHAT and FQNNGV. CDR3: CASSPRTKNYGYTF. CDR3 sequence (DNA): TGTGCCAGCAGCCCTAGGACAAAGAACTATGGCTACACCTTC.

V and J are TRBV5-6 and TRBJ2-6, with 7 bases fitting TRBD1. The CDR3 contains 16 residues. The junction had 9 bases not matched to a gene; V was cut back by 9 bases and J by 0 bases. The germline V gene encodes CDR1 SGHDT and CDR2 YYEEEE. CDR3 bases: TGTGCCACAGGGGTGGGGACAGCCTCTGGGGCCAACGTCCTGACTTTC. Translation: CATGVGTASGANVLTF.

V and J are TRBV4-3 and TRBJ2-5; 9 nucleotides agree with TRBD1. The J call may not be correct, given that the DNA end is closer to TRBJ2-7. Germline values: CDR1 LGHNA, CDR2 YSLEER. The length of the CDR3 is 15 residues. The DNA of the CDR3 is TGCGCCAGCAGCCAGGCCCCGGGACAGGGCTACGAGCAGTACTTC. This gives the protein CASSQAPGQGYEQYF.

Here the CDR3 reads CASASTGLNSNQPQHF. CDR3 bases: TGTGCCAGTGCTTCGACAGGATTAAATAGCAATCAGCCCCAGCATTTT. V gene TRBV19 combines with J gene TRBJ1-5; possible D gene TRBD1, 6 bases. CDR1 and CDR2 (germline): LNHDA, SQIVND (reference sequence). Trimming shortened V by 8 bases and J by 0 bases, and 17 bases separated the two germline ends. The CDR3 has 16 amino acids.

The chain employs TRBV4-3 and TRBJ1-1; 7 nucleotides line up with TRBD1. The CDR3 consists of 19 residues. Unmatched junction bases numbered 13, after V lost 0 bases and J lost 0 bases. The V gene's germline CDR1 is LGHNA and CDR2 YSLEER. CDR3: CASSQEGVRTGSLNTEAFF. In nucleotides, the CDR3 is TGCGCCAGCAGCCAAGAAGGTGTGCGGACAGGTAGTTTGAACACTGAAGCTTTCTTT.

This clone occurred a few times. The gene calls are TRBV5-1 and TRBJ1-6; D unclear. Germline-derived CDR1 and CDR2 are SGHRS and YFSETQ. The CDR3 covers 15 residues. V was trimmed by 0 bases and J by 7 bases, leaving 11 bases between them. CDR3 nucleotide sequence: TGCGCCAGCAGCTTGGCCACGGAGTCCAATTCACCCCTCCACTTT. Translated, it gives CASSLATESNSPLHF. Full variable domain (rest looked up from reference TRBV5-1 and TRBJ1-6): KAGVTQTPRYLIKTRGQQVTLSCSPISGHRSVSWYQQTPGQGLQFLFEYFSETQRNKGNFPGRFSGRQFSNSRSEMNVSTLELGDSALYLCASSLATESNSPLHFGNGTRLTVT.